This T cell receptor (beta chain) was captured by sequencing in a study of neoadjuvant anti-PD-1 for oral cavity cancer. As to time point: after neoadjuvant nivolumab, at surgical resection. Cohort: HPV-negative, locally advanced oral cavity squamous cell carcinoma patients. No culture or expansion preceded analysis of these blood cells. The germline gives CDR1 SGHTA, CDR2 FQGTGA. The CDR3 length is 14 residues. Trimming removed 5 bases from V and 5 bases from J; junction bases left unmatched: 6. Here immunoSEQ multiplex PCR was the method, and the copy in TCRdb shows in-frame clones only, minus some. The sample consists of 35,000 to 50,000 clones, about three quarters of them appearing once.

The receptor comes from a person between 40 and 85 years old with oral cavity squamous cell carcinoma. The material was PBMCs, obtained after nivolumab (anti-PD-1) treatment. The J gene is TRBJ2-5, the V gene TRBV7-3; TRBD1 agrees at 9 bases. This CDR3 reads CASSLGTGRETQYF. The CDR3 region has the DNA TGTGCCAGCAGCCTAGGGACAGGGAGGGAGACCCAGTACTTC. The full variable domain, completed using reference TRBV7-3 and TRBJ2-5, is GAGVSQTPSNKVTEKGKYVELRCDPISGHTALYWYRQSLGQGPEFLIYFQGTGAADDSGLPNDRFFAVRPEGSVSTLKIQRTERGDSAVYLCASSLGTGRETQYFGPGTRLLVL.